The present T cell receptor beta chain was sequenced within a study of cytomegalovirus exposure and HLA in healthy donors. About the research overall: Genetic ancestry analysis placed about 76% of the 400 or so donors that were genotyped in the Caucasian-associated cluster.

Study-wide results and caveats: Three chains linked to CMV were shown in vitro to be specific for CMV antigens. Later on, an analysis found that several of the most significant clusters appeared to be linked to common viral pathogens, which included parvovirus B19.

The junction had 12 bases not matched to a gene; V was cut back by 2 bases and J by 4 bases. The germline gives CDR1 ENHRY, CDR2 SYGVKD. CDR3 length: 17 residues. Details on this clone: Its matching antigen is unknown.

The PCR contained 60 Vbeta and 13 Jbeta primers. Generated by immunoSEQ multiplex PCR, the TCRdb table keeps only in-frame clones and is missing some. The sample includes around 100,000 clones, 60% to 85% of them seen just once. The V call is TRBV10-3, the J call TRBJ2-5, with 8 bases aligning to TRBD2. This receptor was taken from a man aged 50 or older in good health and CMV-seropositive. Sequencing was done on a sample of PBMCs. In DNA, the CDR3 is TGTGCCATCAGTGAGACCTATAGCGGGGAGGGGAGAGAGACCCAGTACTTC. This translates into CAISETYSGEGRETQYF.